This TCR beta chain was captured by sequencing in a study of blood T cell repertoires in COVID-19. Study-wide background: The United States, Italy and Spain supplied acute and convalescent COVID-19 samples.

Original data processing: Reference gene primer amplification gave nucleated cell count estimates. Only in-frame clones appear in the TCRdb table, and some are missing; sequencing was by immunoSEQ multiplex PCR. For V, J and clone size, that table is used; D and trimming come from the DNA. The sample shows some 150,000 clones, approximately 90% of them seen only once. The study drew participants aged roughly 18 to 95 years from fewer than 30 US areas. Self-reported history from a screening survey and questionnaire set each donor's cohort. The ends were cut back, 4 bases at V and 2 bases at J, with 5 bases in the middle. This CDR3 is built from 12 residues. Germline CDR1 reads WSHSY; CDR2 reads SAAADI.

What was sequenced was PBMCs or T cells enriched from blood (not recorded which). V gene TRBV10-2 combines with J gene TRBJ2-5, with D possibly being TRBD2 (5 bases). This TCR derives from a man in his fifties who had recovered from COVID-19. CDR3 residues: CASSAGQETQYF. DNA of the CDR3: TGCGCCAGCAGTGCGGGACAAGAGACCCAGTACTTC.